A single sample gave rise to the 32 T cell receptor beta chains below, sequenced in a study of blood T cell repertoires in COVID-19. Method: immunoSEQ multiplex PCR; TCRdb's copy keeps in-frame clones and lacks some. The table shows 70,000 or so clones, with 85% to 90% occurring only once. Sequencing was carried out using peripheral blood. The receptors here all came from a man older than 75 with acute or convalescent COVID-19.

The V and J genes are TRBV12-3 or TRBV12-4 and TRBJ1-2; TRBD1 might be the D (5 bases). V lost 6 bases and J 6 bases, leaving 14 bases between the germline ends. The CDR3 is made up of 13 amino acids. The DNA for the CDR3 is TGTGCCAGCAGCTCTTATCGGGGGAATGGCTACACCTTC. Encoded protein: CASSSYRGNGYTF.

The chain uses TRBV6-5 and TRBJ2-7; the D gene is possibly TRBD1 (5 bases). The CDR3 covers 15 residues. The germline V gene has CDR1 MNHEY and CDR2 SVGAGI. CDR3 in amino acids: CTHNYNYRRSNEQYF. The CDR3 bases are TGTACTCATAATTATAACTACAGGAGATCCAACGAGCAGTACTTC.

This CDR3 is CASTLYPPNRQGYGYTF. CDR3 sequence (DNA): TGTGCCAGCACCCTTTATCCCCCTAATCGACAGGGCTATGGCTACACCTTC. The rearrangement links TRBV27 to TRBJ1-2; 7 bases agree with TRBD1. This CDR3 has 17 residues. The trim removed 7 bases at V and 4 bases at J, leaving 18 bases unmatched. The germline gives CDR1 MNHEY, CDR2 SMNVEV (reference sequence).

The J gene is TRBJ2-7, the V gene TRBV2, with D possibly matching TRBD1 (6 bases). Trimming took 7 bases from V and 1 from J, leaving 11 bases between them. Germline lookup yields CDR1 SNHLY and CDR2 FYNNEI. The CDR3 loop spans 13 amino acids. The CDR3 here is CASNRDMSYEQYF. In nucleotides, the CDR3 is TGTGCCAGCAACCGGGACATGTCCTACGAGCAGTACTTC.

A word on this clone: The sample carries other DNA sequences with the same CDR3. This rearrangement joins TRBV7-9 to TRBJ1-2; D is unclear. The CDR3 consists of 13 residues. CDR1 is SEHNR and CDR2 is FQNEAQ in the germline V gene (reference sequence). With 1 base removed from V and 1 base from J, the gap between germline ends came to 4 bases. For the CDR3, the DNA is TGTGCCAGCAGCTTAGGCGGTAACTATGGCTACACCTTC. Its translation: CASSLGGNYGYTF.

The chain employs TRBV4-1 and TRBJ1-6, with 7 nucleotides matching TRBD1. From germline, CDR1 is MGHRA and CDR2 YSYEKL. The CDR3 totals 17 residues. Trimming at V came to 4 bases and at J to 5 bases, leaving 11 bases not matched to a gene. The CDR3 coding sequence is TGCGCCAGCAGCCCCACCCTGGGACAGAGAAATAATTCACCCCTCCACTTT. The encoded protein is CASSPTLGQRNNSPLHF.

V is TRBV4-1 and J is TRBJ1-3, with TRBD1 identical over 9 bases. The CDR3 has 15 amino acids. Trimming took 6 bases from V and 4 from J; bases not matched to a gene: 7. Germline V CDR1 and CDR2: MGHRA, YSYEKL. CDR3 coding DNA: TGCGCCAGCAGTCTTGAACAGGGGGCGGGAAACACCATATATTTT. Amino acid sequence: CASSLEQGAGNTIYF.

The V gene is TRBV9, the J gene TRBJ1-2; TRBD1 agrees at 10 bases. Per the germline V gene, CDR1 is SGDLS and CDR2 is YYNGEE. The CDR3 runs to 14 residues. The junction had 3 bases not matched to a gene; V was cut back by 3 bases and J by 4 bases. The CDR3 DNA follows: TGTGCCAGCAGCGAGGGACAGGGGCTCTATGGCTACACCTTC. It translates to CASSEGQGLYGYTF.

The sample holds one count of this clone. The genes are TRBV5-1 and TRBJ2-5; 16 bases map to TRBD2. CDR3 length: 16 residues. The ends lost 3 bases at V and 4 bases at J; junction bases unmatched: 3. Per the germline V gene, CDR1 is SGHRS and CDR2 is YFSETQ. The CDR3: CASSSGLAGGAETQYF. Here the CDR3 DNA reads TGCGCCAGCAGCTCGGGACTAGCGGGAGGGGCAGAGACCCAGTACTTC.

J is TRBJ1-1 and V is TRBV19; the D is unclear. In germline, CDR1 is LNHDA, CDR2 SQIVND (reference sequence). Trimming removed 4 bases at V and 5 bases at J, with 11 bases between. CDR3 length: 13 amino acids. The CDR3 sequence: CASSSEGRTEAFF. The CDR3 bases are TGTGCCAGTAGTAGTGAGGGAAGGACTGAAGCTTTCTTT. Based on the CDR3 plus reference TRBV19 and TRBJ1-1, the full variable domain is DGGITQSPKYLFRKEGQNVTLSCEQNLNHDAMYWYRQDPGQGLRLIYYSQIVNDFQKGDIAEGYSVSREKKESFPLTVTSAQKNPTAFYLCASSSEGRTEAFFGQGTRLTVV.

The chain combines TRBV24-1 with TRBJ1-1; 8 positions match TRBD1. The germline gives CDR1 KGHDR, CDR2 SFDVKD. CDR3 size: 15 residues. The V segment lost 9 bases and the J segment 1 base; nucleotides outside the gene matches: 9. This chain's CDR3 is CATAQGAGGNTEAFF. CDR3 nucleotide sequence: TGTGCCACCGCCCAGGGGGCAGGGGGGAACACTGAAGCTTTCTTT.

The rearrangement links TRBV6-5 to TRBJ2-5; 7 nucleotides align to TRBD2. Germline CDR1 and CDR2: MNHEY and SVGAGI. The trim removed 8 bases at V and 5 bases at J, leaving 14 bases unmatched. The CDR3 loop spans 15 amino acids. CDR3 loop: CASATLSGSRETQYF. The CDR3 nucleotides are TGTGCCAGCGCCACCCTTAGCGGGTCCCGGGAGACCCAGTACTTC.

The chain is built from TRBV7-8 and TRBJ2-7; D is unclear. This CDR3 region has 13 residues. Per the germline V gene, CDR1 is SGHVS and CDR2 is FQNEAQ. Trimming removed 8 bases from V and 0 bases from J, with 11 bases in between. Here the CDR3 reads CASSRVFSYEQYF. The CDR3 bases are TGTGCCAGCTCTCGGGTCTTCTCCTACGAGCAGTACTTC.

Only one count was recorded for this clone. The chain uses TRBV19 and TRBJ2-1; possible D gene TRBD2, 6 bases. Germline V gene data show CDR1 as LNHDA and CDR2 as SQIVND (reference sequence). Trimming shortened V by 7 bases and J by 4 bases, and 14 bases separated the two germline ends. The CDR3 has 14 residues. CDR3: CASKDGSLYNEQFF. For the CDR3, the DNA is TGTGCCAGTAAGGACGGGAGTTTGTACAATGAGCAGTTCTTC.

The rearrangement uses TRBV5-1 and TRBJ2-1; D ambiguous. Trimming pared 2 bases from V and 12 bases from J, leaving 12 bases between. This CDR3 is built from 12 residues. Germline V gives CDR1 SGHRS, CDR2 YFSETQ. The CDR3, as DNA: TGCGCCAGCAGCTTCCCCCAGCAGGCGCAGTTCTTC. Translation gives CASSFPQQAQFF.

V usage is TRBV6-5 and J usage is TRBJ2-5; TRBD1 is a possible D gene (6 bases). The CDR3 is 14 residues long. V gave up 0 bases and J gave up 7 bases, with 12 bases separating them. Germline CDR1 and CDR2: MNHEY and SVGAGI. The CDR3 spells CASSYSKGVVTQYF. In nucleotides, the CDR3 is TGTGCCAGCAGTTACTCGAAGGGGGTGGTGACCCAGTACTTC.

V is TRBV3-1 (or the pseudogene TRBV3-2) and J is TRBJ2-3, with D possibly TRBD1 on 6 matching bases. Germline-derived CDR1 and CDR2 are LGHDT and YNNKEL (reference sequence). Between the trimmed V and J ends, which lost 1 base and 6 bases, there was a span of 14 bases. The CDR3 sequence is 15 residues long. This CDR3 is CASSQGLGRGDTQYF. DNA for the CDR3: TGTGCCAGCAGCCAAGGACTCGGAAGGGGGGATACGCAGTATTTT.

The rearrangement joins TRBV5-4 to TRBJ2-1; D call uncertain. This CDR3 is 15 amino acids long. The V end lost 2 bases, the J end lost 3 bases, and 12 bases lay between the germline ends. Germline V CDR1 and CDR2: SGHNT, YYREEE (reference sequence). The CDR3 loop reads CASSFRNIIYNEQFF. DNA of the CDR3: TGTGCCAGCAGCTTTCGTAACATTATCTACAATGAGCAGTTCTTC.

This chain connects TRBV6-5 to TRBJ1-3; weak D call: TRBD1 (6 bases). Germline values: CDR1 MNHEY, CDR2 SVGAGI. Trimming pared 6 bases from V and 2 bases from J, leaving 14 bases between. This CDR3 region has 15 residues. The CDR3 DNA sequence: TGTGCCAGCAGCTCCGGGGGGCGAGCTGGAAACACCATATATTTT. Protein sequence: CASSSGGRAGNTIYF.

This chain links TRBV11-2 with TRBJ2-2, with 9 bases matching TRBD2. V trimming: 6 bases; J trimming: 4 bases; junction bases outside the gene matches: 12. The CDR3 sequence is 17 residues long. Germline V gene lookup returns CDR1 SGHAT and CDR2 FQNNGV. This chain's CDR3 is CASRRVGLAGFTGELFF. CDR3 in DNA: TGTGCCAGCAGGCGAGTGGGGCTAGCGGGATTCACCGGGGAGCTGTTTTTT.

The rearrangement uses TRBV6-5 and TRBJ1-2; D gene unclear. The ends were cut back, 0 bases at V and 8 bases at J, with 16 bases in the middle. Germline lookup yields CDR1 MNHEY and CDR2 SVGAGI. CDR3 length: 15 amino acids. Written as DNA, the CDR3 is TGTGCCAGCAGTTACTCGAGGCGGGGTTTGGACGGCTACACCTTC. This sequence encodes CASSYSRRGLDGYTF.

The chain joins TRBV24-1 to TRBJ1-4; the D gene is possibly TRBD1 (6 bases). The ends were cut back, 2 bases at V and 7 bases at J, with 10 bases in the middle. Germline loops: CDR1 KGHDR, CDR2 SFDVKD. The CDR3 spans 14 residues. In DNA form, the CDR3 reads TGTGCCACCAGTGATTCGACAGGCCCTGAAAAACTGTTTTTT. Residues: CATSDSTGPEKLFF.

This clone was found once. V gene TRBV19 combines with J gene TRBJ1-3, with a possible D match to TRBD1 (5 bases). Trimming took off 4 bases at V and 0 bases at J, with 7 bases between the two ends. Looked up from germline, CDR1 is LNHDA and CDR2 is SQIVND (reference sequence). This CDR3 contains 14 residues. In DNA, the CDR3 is TGTGCCAGTAGTAGGGGCTCCTCTGGAAACACCATATATTTT. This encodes CASSRGSSGNTIYF.

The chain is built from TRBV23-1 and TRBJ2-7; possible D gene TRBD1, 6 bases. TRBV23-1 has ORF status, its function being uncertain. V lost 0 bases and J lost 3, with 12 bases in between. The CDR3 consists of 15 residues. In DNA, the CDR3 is TGCGCCAGCAGTCAATCGGGCAGGGGTTACTACGAGCAGTACTTC. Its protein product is CASSQSGRGYYEQYF.

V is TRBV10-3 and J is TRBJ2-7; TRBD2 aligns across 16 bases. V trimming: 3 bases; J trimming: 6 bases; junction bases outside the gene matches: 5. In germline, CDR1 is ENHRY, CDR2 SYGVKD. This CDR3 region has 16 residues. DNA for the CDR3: TGTGCCATCAGTGACCCTGGGACTAGCGGGAGGGGCGAGCAGTACTTC. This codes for CAISDPGTSGRGEQYF.

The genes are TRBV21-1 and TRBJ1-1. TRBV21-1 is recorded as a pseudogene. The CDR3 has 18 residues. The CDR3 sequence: CASSKMRSGGAKKTEAFF. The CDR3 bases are TGTGCCAGCAGCAAAATGCGCTCGGGGGGAGCAAAGAAGACTGAAGCTTTCTTT.

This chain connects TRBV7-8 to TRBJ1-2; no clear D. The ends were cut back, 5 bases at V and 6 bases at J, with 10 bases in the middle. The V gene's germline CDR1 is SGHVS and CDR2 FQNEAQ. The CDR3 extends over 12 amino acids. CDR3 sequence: CASSPRSDGYTF. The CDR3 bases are TGTGCCAGCAGCCCACGATCGGATGGCTACACCTTC.

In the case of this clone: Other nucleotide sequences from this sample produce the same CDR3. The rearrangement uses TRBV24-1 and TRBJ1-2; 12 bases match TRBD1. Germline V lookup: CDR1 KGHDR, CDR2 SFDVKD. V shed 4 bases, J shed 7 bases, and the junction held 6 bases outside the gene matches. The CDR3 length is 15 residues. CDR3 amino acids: CATSDPGQGAFGYTF. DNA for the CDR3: TGTGCCACCAGTGACCCGGGACAGGGGGCCTTTGGCTACACCTTC.

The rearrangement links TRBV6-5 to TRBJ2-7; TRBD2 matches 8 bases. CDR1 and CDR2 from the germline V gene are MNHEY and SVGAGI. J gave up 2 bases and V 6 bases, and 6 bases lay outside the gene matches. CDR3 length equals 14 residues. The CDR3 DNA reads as TGTGCCAGCAGACTCGGGACTAGGACCTACGAGCAGTACTTC. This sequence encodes CASRLGTRTYEQYF.

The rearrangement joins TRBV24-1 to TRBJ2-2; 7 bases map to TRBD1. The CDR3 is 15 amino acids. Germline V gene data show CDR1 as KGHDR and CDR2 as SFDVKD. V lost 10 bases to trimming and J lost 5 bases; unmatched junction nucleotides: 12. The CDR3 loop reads CATQRAGGRTGELFF. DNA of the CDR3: TGTGCCACTCAAAGAGCAGGGGGAAGGACCGGGGAGCTGTTTTTT.

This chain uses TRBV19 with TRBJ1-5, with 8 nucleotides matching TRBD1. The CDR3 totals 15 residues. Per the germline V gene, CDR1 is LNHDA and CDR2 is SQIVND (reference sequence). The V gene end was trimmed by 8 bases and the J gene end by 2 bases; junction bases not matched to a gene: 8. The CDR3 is CASGVLTGGNQPQHF. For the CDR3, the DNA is TGTGCCAGTGGAGTTCTGACAGGGGGCAATCAGCCCCAGCATTTT.

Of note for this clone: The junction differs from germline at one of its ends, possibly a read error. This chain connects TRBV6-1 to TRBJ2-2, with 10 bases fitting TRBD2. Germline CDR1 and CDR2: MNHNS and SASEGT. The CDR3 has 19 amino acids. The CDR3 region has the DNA TGTGCCAGCAGCGAAGGGGCTCCCCAACTAGCGGGACGGACCGGGGAGCTGTTTTTT. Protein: CASSEGAPQLAGRTGELFF.